Shown below are 26 T cell receptor beta chains from a single sample sequenced in a study of technical replicates of blood from a handful of donors. Measured with immunoSEQ multiplex PCR; TCRdb has only the in-frame clones, and not every one. The sample lists 10,000 to 13,000 clones; roughly 94% were seen once. Sequenced sample: PBMCs. These receptors came from a human donor in good health.

This chain joins TRBV18 and TRBJ1-1; D possibly corresponds to TRBD1 (6 bases). The germline CDR1 and CDR2 sequences are KGHSH and LQKENI. V was cut by 6 bases and J by 5 bases, with 16 bases left in between. CDR3 length: 14 amino acids. The CDR3: CASSLQDRRTEAFF. CDR3 nucleotides: TGTGCCAGCTCTCTCCAAGACAGGCGGACTGAAGCTTTCTTT.

Details on this clone: The germline gene is not matched at one end of the junction; a read error may be the cause. The rearrangement links TRBV12-5 to TRBJ1-1; 8 bases match TRBD1. Germline CDR1 and CDR2: LGHNT and FRNRAP. The CDR3 loop spans 12 amino acids. DNA for the CDR3: TGCGTGACTATGAAGACAGGGGATGAAGCTTTCTTT. This sequence encodes CVTMKTGDEAFF. The full variable domain, completed using reference TRBV12-5 and TRBJ1-1, is DARVTQTPRHKVTEMGQEVTMRCQPILGHNTVFWYRQTMMQGLELLAYFRNRAPLDDSGMPKDRFSAEMPDATLATLKIQPSEPRDSAVYFCVTMKTGDEAFFGQGTRLTVV.

This chain connects TRBV18 to TRBJ1-2, with D possibly TRBD1 on 5 matching bases. Germline-derived CDR1 and CDR2 are KGHSH and LQKENI. The CDR3 contains 17 residues. The V end lost 1 base, the J end lost 0 bases, and 15 bases lay between the germline ends. The CDR3 DNA follows: TGTGCCAGCTCACCACTTCAGGGTAGGATGACTAACTATGGCTACACCTTC. The encoded protein is CASSPLQGRMTNYGYTF.

The rearrangement joins TRBV7-9 to TRBJ1-1, with unresolved D. V gave up 4 bases and J gave up 7 bases, with 7 bases separating them. In germline, CDR1 is SEHNR, CDR2 FQNEAQ (reference sequence). The CDR3 is 11 amino acids. The CDR3 nucleotides are TGTGCCAGCAGCTCGCAGATTGAAGCTTTCTTT. It is translated as CASSSQIEAFF.

V gene TRBV10-3 combines with J gene TRBJ2-7, with a possible D match to TRBD2 (6 bases). The CDR3 length is 13 residues. Germline V CDR1 and CDR2: ENHRY, SYGVKD. V was clipped by 2 bases and J by 2 bases, with 7 bases between them. In DNA, the CDR3 is TGTGCCATCAGTGAGGGCGGGACCTACGAGCAGTACTTC. This encodes CAISEGGTYEQYF.

This clone is a singleton in its sample. This chain connects TRBV15 to TRBJ1-5, with D unresolved. The CDR3 consists of 14 residues. Trimming pared 1 base from V and 3 bases from J, leaving 7 bases between. Germline V CDR1 and CDR2: LNHNV, YYDKDF (reference sequence). The CDR3 DNA reads as TGTGCCACCAGCAGAGGACAAGACAATCAGCCCCAGCATTTT. Its protein product is CATSRGQDNQPQHF.

The rearrangement links TRBV18 to TRBJ1-5; 7 bases align to TRBD1. Trimming took 1 base from V and 6 from J; bases not matched to a gene: 12. Germline V lookup: CDR1 KGHSH, CDR2 LQKENI. There are 17 residues in the CDR3. The CDR3 DNA reads TGTGCCAGCTCACCACTCGGAACAGGGGACTCCAGTCAGCCCCAGCATTTT. Residues: CASSPLGTGDSSQPQHF.

This chain's CDR3 is CASDTETSYEQYF. CDR3 coding DNA: TGTGCCTCTGACACTGAGACCTCCTACGAGCAGTACTTC. The gene calls are TRBV30 and TRBJ2-7; the D is unclear. The CDR3 spans 13 residues. V lost 7 bases and J lost 0, with 13 bases in between. CDR1 and CDR2 from the germline V gene are GTSNPN and SVGIG (reference sequence).

This clone was seen more than once but under ten times. V usage is TRBV2 and J usage is TRBJ2-1; 7 positions agree with TRBD2. The V gene end was trimmed by 2 bases and the J gene end by 5 bases; junction bases not matched to a gene: 6. The germline CDR1 and CDR2 sequences are SNHLY and FYNNEI. The CDR3 totals 15 residues. The CDR3 reads CASSEPGGVHNEQFF. CDR3 DNA sequence: TGTGCCAGCAGTGAACCGGGGGGAGTCCACAATGAGCAGTTCTTC.

The chain joins TRBV9 to TRBJ1-1; 10 nucleotides line up with TRBD1. Losses at the gene ends were 5 bases for V and 6 bases for J; bases not matched to a gene: 19. Looked up from germline, CDR1 is SGDLS and CDR2 is YYNGEE. The CDR3 is made up of 18 amino acids. The CDR3 DNA follows: TGTGCCAGCAGTCCCAGACAGGGGGCATTAATGACTATACCTGAAGCTTTCTTT. Translated, it gives CASSPRQGALMTIPEAFF. Full variable domain (remainder filled in from reference TRBV9 and TRBJ1-1): DSGVTQTPKHLITATGQRVTLRCSPRSGDLSVYWYQQSLDQGLQFLIQYYNGEERAKGNILERFSAQQFPDLHSELNLSSLELGDSALYFCASSPRQGALMTIPEAFFGQGTRLTVV.

The rearrangement links TRBV7-3 to TRBJ2-2; no firm D call. This CDR3 comprises 13 residues. V was trimmed by 2 bases and J by 5 bases, leaving 6 bases between them. Germline V gives CDR1 SGHTA, CDR2 FQGTGA. CDR3 loop: CASSLEQTGELFF. The CDR3 DNA sequence: TGTGCCAGCAGCTTAGAACAAACCGGGGAGCTGTTTTTT. The complete variable domain, with remaining parts taken from reference TRBV7-3 and TRBJ2-2, reads GAGVSQTPSNKVTEKGKYVELRCDPISGHTALYWYRQSLGQGPEFLIYFQGTGAADDSGLPNDRFFAVRPEGSVSTLKIQRTERGDSAVYLCASSLEQTGELFFGEGSRLTVL.

The gene calls are TRBV30 and TRBJ2-3, with D possibly TRBD1 on 5 matching bases. CDR3 length: 16 residues. CDR1 and CDR2 from the germline V gene are GTSNPN and SVGIG (reference sequence). Deletions cut 1 base from V and 0 bases from J, with 14 bases between. DNA of the CDR3: TGTGCCTGGAGTGACGCCCTACAGGCAAGCACAGATACGCAGTATTTT. Protein sequence: CAWSDALQASTDTQYF.

In this sample, this clone turned up once. The chain has TRBV10-3 and TRBJ2-5, with D possibly matching TRBD2 (6 bases). Germline V gene data show CDR1 as ENHRY and CDR2 as SYGVKD. CDR3 size: 13 residues. Trimming took off 4 bases at V and 5 bases at J, with 11 bases between the two ends. This CDR3 is CAISGGVWETQYF. DNA of the CDR3: TGTGCCATCAGTGGCGGGGTTTGGGAGACCCAGTACTTC.

The J gene is TRBJ1-2, the V gene TRBV5-1; unclear D gene. The CDR3 is 13 residues long. Germline V gene data show CDR1 as SGHRS and CDR2 as YFSETQ. Trimming left V 0 bases short and J 4 bases short, with 7 bases between. The CDR3 spells CASSLGGGYGYTF. Written as DNA, the CDR3 is TGCGCCAGCAGCTTGGGGGGAGGCTATGGCTACACCTTC.

The chain has TRBV5-4 and TRBJ2-7; TRBD1 is a possible D gene (6 bases). Germline V lookup: CDR1 SGHNT, CDR2 YYREEE (reference sequence). Trimming removed 4 bases from V and 3 bases from J, with 20 bases in between. The CDR3 runs 16 residues. The CDR3 DNA reads as TGTGCCAGCAGCGGTGGGGTTCCGGACAGATACTACGAGCAGTACTTC. It is translated as CASSGGVPDRYYEQYF. The full variable domain, completed using reference TRBV5-4 and TRBJ2-7, is ETGVTQSPTHLIKTRGQQVTLRCSSQSGHNTVSWYQQALGQGPQFIFQYYREEENGRGNFPPRFSGLQFPNYSSELNVNALELDDSALYLCASSGGVPDRYYEQYFGPGTRLTVT.

CDR3 protein: CASSYRGNTEAFF. Here the CDR3 DNA reads TGTGCCAGCAGTTACAGGGGCAACACTGAAGCTTTCTTT. The genes are TRBV27 and TRBJ1-1; TRBD1 aligns across 7 bases. The J segment lost 2 bases and the V segment lost 4 bases, leaving 1 base of the junction unmatched. This CDR3 is 13 amino acids long. The germline V gene encodes CDR1 MNHEY and CDR2 SMNVEV (reference sequence).

This clone occurred a few times. The CDR3 coding sequence is TGTGCCAGCAGTGAAGCAGGGGGCTCCTACGAGCAGTACTTC. Residues: CASSEAGGSYEQYF. J is TRBJ2-7 and V is TRBV6-1; TRBD1 is a possible D gene (6 bases). The length of the CDR3 is 14 residues. CDR1 and CDR2 (germline): MNHNS, SASEGT. The V gene lost 0 bases and the J gene lost 0 bases, with 6 bases spanning the gap.

V gene TRBV5-1 combines with J gene TRBJ2-7; TRBD1 matches at 7 bases. Trimming cost V 0 bases and J 5 bases; bases outside gene matches: 5. There are 14 residues in the CDR3. Germline CDR1 is SGHRS and CDR2 is YFSETQ. CDR3 sequence reads: CASSLGGTDNEQYF. CDR3 in DNA: TGCGCCAGCAGCTTGGGGGGGACAGATAACGAGCAGTACTTC.

This sequence joins TRBV5-1 and TRBJ2-5; 9 bases line up with TRBD1. CDR1 and CDR2 from the germline V gene are SGHRS and YFSETQ. Trimming removed 4 bases from V and 1 base from J; junction bases left unmatched: 5. The CDR3 is made up of 15 amino acids. CDR3 bases: TGCGCCAGCAGCGTGGGACAGGGTTTCCAAGAGACCCAGTACTTC. It encodes CASSVGQGFQETQYF. The full variable domain, in which reference TRBV5-1 and TRBJ2-5 provide the parts outside the CDR3, is KAGVTQTPRYLIKTRGQQVTLSCSPISGHRSVSWYQQTPGQGLQFLFEYFSETQRNKGNFPGRFSGRQFSNSRSEMNVSTLELGDSALYLCASSVGQGFQETQYFGPGTRLLVL.

The gene calls are TRBV4-1 and TRBJ2-1; 10 bases align to TRBD1. Looked up from germline, CDR1 is MGHRA and CDR2 is YSYEKL. The CDR3 is made up of 15 amino acids. The junction had 6 bases not matched to a gene; V was cut back by 2 bases and J by 8 bases. The CDR3 DNA reads TGCGCCAGCAGCCAATGGACAGGGGGTTTGGATGAGCAGTTCTTC. Translation: CASSQWTGGLDEQFF.

The rearrangement links TRBV7-9 to TRBJ1-2, with 7 bases lining up with TRBD1. CDR3 length: 14 residues. With 4 bases clipped from V and 4 bases from J, the junction kept 6 bases outside the gene matches. Germline CDR1 and CDR2: SEHNR and FQNEAQ (reference sequence). The CDR3 sequence: CASSSPGTAYGYTF. CDR3 bases: TGTGCCAGCAGCTCCCCCGGGACAGCCTATGGCTACACCTTC.

The V and J genes are TRBV7-2 and TRBJ2-7; TRBD2 is a possible D gene (6 bases). Per the germline V gene, CDR1 is SGHTA and CDR2 is FQGNSA. There are 14 residues in the CDR3. Trimming removed 5 bases at V and 4 bases at J, with 15 bases between. The CDR3 spells CASSPQFRGYEQYF. As DNA, the CDR3 is TGTGCCAGCAGCCCCCAGTTTCGGGGGTACGAGCAGTACTTC.

The chain carries TRBV6-4 and TRBJ2-1, with 8 bases matching TRBD1. The CDR3 is made up of 14 amino acids. Germline V gene data show CDR1 as MRHNA and CDR2 as SNTAGT. V trimming: 5 bases; J trimming: 3 bases; junction bases outside the gene matches: 3. The CDR3, as DNA: TGTGCCAGCAGTCCGGACAGGGACTACAATGAGCAGTTCTTC. It codes for CASSPDRDYNEQFF.

On this clone itself: Sequence at one end of the junction differs from germline and may be a read error. The chain is built from TRBV27 and TRBJ2-2; 8 bases are a match to TRBD1. Germline V CDR1 and CDR2: MNHEY, SMNVEV (reference sequence). The CDR3 spans 14 residues. CDR3 sequence: CASCFTGGTGELFF. Written as DNA, the CDR3 is TGTGCCAGCTGTTTCACAGGGGGCACCGGGGAGCTGTTTTTT.

The gene calls are TRBV6-5 and TRBJ2-3; TRBD2 aligns across 8 bases. The V segment lost 7 bases and the J segment 2 bases; nucleotides outside the gene matches: 8. From germline, CDR1 is MNHEY and CDR2 SVGAGI. The CDR3 sequence is 15 residues long. The CDR3 bases are TGTGCCAGCATGTCCGGGAGGGTTATCACAGATACGCAGTATTTT. Residues: CASMSGRVITDTQYF.

This clone has more than one count but fewer than ten. The chain is built from TRBV6-5 and TRBJ2-3; D call uncertain. V was clipped by 0 bases and J by 6 bases, with 16 bases between them. This CDR3 spans 16 amino acids. Germline CDR1 reads MNHEY; CDR2 reads SVGAGI. The CDR3 nucleotides read TGTGCCAGCAGTTACTCAGGAGCACCCCTCACGGATACGCAGTATTTT. It specifies CASSYSGAPLTDTQYF.